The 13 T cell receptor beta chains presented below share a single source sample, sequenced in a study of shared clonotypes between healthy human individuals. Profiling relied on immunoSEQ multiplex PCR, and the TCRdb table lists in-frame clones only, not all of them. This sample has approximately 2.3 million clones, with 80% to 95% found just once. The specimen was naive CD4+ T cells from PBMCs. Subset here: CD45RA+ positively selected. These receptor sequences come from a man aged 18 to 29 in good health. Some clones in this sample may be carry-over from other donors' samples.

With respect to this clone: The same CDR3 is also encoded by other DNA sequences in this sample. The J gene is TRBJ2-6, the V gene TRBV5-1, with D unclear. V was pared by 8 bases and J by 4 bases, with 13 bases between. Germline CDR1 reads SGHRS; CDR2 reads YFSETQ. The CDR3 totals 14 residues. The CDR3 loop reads CASSPGSGANVLTF. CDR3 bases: TGCGCCAGTTCCCCTGGCTCCGGGGCCAACGTCCTGACTTTC.

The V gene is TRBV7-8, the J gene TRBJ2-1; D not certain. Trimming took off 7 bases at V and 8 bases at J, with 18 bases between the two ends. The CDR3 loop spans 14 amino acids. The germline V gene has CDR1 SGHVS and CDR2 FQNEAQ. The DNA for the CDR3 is TGTGCCAGCACCCGGCGATCTGGTGTCGATGAGCAGTTCTTC. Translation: CASTRRSGVDEQFF. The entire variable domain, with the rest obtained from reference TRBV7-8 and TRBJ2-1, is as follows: GAGVSQSPRYKVAKRGQDVALRCDPISGHVSLFWYQQALGQGPEFLTYFQNEAQLDKSGLPSDRFFAERPEGSVSTLKIQRTQQEDSAVYLCASTRRSGVDEQFFGPGTRLTVL.

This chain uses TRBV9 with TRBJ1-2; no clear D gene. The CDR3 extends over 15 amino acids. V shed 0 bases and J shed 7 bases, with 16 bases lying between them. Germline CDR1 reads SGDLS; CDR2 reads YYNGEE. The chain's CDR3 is CASSVGPADTGGYTF. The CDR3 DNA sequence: TGTGCCAGCAGCGTAGGGCCCGCAGACACGGGTGGCTACACCTTC.

The CDR3 region has the DNA TGTGCCAGCAGCTCCAAATACGGGGAGACCCAGTACTTC. This encodes CASSSKYGETQYF. The chain employs TRBV7-3 and TRBJ2-5; D unresolved. Germline CDR1 is SGHTA and CDR2 is FQGTGA. Trimming stripped 4 bases from V and 5 bases from J, with 11 bases between. This CDR3 has 13 amino acids.

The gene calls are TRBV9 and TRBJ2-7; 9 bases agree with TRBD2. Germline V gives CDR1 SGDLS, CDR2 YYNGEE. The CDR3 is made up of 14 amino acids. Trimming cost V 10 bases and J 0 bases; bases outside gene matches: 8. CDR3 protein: CASAGGSGSYEQYF. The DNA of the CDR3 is TGTGCCTCGGCGGGAGGGTCGGGCTCCTACGAGCAGTACTTC.

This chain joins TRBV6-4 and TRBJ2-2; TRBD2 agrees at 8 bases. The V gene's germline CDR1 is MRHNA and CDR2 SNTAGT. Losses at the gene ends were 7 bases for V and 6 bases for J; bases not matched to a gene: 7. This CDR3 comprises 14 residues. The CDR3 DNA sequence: TGTGCCAGCAAGACTAGCGCAGGGGCCGGGGAGCTGTTTTTT. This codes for CASKTSAGAGELFF.

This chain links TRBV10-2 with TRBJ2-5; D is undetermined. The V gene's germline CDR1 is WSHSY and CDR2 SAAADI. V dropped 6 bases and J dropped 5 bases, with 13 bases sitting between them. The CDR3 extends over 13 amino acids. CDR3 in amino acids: CASSAEELETQYF. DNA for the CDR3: TGCGCCAGCAGCGCTGAGGAGTTGGAGACCCAGTACTTC.

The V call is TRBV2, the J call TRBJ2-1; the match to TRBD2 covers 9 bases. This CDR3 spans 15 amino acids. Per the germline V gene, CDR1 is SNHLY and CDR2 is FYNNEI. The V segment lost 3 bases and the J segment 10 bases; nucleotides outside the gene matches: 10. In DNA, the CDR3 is TGTGCCAGCAGTGAGCTCGGACTAGCGAGGAGGGAGCAGTTCTTC. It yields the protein CASSELGLARREQFF.

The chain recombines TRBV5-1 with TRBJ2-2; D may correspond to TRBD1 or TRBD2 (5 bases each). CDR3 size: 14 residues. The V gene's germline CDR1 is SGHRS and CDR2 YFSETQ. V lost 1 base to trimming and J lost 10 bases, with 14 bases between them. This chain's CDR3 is CASSLSPMGEELFF. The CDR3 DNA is TGCGCCAGCAGCTTGTCTCCGATGGGGGAGGAGCTGTTTTTT.

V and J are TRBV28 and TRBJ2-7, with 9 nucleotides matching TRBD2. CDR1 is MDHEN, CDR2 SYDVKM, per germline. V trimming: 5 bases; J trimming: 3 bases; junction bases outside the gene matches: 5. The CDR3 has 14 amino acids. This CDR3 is CASSRLAGLYEQYF. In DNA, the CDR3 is TGTGCCAGCAGTCGGCTAGCGGGACTCTACGAGCAGTACTTC.

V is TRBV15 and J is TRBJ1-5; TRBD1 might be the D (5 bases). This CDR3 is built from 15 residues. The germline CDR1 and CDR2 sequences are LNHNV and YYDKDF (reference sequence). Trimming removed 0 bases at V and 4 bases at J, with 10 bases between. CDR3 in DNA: TGTGCCACCAGCAGAGAGCAGGGAGGGAATCAGCCCCAGCATTTT. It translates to CATSREQGGNQPQHF.

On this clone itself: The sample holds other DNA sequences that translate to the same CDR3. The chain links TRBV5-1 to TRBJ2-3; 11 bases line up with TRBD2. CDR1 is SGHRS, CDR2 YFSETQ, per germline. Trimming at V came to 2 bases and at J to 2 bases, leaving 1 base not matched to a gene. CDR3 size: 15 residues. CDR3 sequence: CASSLLAGDTDTQYF. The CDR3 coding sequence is TGCGCCAGCAGCTTACTAGCGGGGGACACAGATACGCAGTATTTT.

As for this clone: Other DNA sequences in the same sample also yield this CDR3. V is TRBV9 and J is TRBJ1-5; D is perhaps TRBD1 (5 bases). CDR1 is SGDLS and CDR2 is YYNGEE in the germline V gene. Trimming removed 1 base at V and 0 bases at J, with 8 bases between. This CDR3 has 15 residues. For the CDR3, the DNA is TGTGCCAGCAGCGTACAGGGCCTTAGCAATCAGCCCCAGCATTTT. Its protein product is CASSVQGLSNQPQHF.